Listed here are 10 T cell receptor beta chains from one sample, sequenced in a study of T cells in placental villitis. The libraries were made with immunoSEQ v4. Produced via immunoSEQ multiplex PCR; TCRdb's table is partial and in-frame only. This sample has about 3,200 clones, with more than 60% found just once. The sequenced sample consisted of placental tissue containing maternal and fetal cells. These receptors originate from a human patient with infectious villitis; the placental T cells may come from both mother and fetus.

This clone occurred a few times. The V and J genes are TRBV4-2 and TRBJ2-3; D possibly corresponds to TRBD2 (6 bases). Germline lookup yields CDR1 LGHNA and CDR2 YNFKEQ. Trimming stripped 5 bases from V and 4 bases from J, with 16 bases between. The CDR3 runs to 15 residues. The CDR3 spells CASSSPTSNADTQYF. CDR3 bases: TGTGCCAGCAGCTCGCCGACTAGTAACGCAGATACGCAGTATTTT.

This CDR3 reads CASSYYPPGQGADGYTF. Written as DNA, the CDR3 is TGTGCCAGCAGCTACTACCCCCCGGGACAGGGGGCGGATGGCTACACCTTC. The J gene is TRBJ1-2, the V gene TRBV7-2, with 12 positions matching TRBD1. This CDR3 region has 17 residues. V lost 4 bases to trimming and J lost 6 bases; unmatched junction nucleotides: 12. Per germline, CDR1 SGHTA and CDR2 FQGNSA.

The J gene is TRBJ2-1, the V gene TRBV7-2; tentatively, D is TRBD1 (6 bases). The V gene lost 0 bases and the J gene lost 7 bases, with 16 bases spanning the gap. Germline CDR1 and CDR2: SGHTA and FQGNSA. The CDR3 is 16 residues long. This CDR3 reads CASSLAHSMGANEQFF. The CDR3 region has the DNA TGTGCCAGCAGCTTAGCCCATTCCATGGGGGCAAATGAGCAGTTCTTC.

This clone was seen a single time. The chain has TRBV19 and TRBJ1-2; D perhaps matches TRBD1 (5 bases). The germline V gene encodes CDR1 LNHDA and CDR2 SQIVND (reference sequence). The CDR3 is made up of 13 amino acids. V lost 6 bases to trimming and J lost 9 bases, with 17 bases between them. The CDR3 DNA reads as TGTGCCAGTAGCATCAGGGTAGGGCTCAGCTACACCTTC. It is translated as CASSIRVGLSYTF.

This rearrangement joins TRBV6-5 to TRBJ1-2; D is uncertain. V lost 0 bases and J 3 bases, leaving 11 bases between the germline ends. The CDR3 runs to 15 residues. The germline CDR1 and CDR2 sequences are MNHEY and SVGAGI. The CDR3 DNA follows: TGTGCCAGCAGTTACTCGGGATATCTCTACTATGGCTACACCTTC. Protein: CASSYSGYLYYGYTF.

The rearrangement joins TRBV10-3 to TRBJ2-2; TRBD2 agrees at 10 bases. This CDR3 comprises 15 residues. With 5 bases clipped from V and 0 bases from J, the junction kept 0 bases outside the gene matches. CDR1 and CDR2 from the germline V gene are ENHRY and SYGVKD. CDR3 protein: CAISSGGANTGELFF. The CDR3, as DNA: TGTGCCATCAGTAGCGGGGGGGCGAACACCGGGGAGCTGTTTTTT.

CDR3 nucleotide sequence: TGTGCCAGCAGCCCCCGGCCCCGGGACAGGCCAAATGAAAAACTGTTTTTT. Translation: CASSPRPRDRPNEKLFF. The V gene is TRBV5-6, the J gene TRBJ1-4, with TRBD1 matching over 8 bases. The CDR3 runs 17 residues. Germline lookup yields CDR1 SGHDT and CDR2 YYEEEE. The V and J ends lost 4 bases and 5 bases, in that order; junction bases with no gene match: 13.

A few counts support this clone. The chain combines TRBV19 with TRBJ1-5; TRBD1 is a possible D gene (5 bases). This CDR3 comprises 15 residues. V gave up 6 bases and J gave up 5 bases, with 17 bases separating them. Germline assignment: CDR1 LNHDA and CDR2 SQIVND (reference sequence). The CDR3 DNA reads TGTGCCAGTAGAAGCGACAGAAATCCTTATCAGCCCCAGCATTTT. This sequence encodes CASRSDRNPYQPQHF.

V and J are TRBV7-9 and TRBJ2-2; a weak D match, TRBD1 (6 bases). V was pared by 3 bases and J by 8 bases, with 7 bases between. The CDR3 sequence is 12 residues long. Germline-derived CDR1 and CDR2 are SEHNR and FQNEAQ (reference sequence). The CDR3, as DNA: TGTGCCAGCAGCTTCAGGGGAGGGGAGCTGTTTTTT. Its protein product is CASSFRGGELFF.

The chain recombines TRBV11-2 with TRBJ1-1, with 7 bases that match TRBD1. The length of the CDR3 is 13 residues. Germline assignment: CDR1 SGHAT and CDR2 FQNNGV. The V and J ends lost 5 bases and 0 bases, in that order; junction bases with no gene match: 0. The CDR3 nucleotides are TGTGCCAGCAGCGGACAGGTGAACACTGAAGCTTTCTTT. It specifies CASSGQVNTEAFF.